This T cell receptor beta chain was retrieved from a study of blood T cell repertoires in COVID-19. The overall study: Researchers got acute and convalescent COVID-19 samples from the United States, Italy and Spain. The cDNA or gDNA used as material had been derived from T cells, B-cell-depleted T cells, or PBMCs.

Assay: immunoSEQ multiplex PCR; the TCRdb copy retains only in-frame clones and omits some. The sample yields around 150,000 clones, 85% seen once. The V end was cut by 8 bases, the J end by 4 bases, with 5 bases between. The CDR3 sequence is 9 residues long. The germline gives CDR1 DFQATT, CDR2 SNEGSKA (reference sequence). Sequenced material: peripheral blood. The receptor was isolated from a human donor with acute or convalescent COVID-19. The donor label of this sample is uncertain. J is TRBJ1-2 and V is TRBV20-1; D is undetermined. The chain's CDR3 is CSSSYGYTF. The DNA for the CDR3 is TGCAGTTCCTCCTATGGCTACACCTTC.